The 3 T cell receptor beta chains given below trace back to one sample, sequenced in a study of blood T cell repertoires in COVID-19. The protocol was immunoSEQ multiplex PCR, while the TCRdb copy is restricted to in-frame clones and leaves out a portion. The profile covers roughly 150,000 clones, with around 83% appearing a single time and about 19% taken by the ten largest. The sample taken for sequencing was peripheral blood. The receptors stem from a woman in her 70s who had recovered from COVID-19.

The genes are TRBV4-1 and TRBJ2-5, with a tentative D call TRBD1 (5 bases). The CDR3 has 14 residues. Trimming left V 4 bases short and J 7 bases short, with 16 bases between. Germline V gene data show CDR1 as MGHRA and CDR2 as YSYEKL. CDR3 sequence reads: CASSRTGDLGTQYF. The DNA for the CDR3 is TGCGCCAGCAGCCGAACAGGCGACCTGGGGACCCAGTACTTC.

Only a few counts were recorded for this clone. J is TRBJ1-1 and V is TRBV5-4; a possible D gene is TRBD1 (5 bases). V lost 5 bases, J lost 0 bases, and 8 bases lay in between. The CDR3 consists of 13 residues. CDR1 SGHNT and CDR2 YYREEE come from the germline V gene (reference sequence). DNA for the CDR3: TGTGCCAGCAGTGGGGCGATGAACACTGAAGCTTTCTTT. Translated, it gives CASSGAMNTEAFF.

The chain recombines TRBV27 with TRBJ1-5; weak D call: TRBD1 (5 bases). Germline CDR1 and CDR2: MNHEY and SMNVEV (reference sequence). Trimming pared 5 bases from V and 7 bases from J, leaving 15 bases between. This CDR3 spans 14 amino acids. CDR3 loop: CASSPDSPWQPQHF. As DNA, the CDR3 is TGTGCCAGCAGTCCCGACAGTCCTTGGCAGCCCCAGCATTTT.